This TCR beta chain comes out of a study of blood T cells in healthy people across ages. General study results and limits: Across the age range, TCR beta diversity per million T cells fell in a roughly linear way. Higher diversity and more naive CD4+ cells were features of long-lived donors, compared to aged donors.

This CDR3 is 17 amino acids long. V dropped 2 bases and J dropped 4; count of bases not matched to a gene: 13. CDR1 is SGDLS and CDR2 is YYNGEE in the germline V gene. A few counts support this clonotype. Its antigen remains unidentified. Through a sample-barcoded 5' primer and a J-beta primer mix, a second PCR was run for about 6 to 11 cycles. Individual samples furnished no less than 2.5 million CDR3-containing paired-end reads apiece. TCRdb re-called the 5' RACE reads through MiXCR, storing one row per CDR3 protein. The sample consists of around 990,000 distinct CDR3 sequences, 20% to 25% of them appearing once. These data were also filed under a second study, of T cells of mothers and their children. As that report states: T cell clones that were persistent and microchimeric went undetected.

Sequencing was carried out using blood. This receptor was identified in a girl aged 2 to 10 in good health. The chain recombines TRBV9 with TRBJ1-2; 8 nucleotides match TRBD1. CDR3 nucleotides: TGTGCCAGCAGCGTCCCAGGAGACAGGGGAGGAGGCTATGGCTACACCTTC. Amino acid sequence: CASSVPGDRGGGYGYTF.